A single sample gave rise to the 31 T cell receptor beta chains below, sequenced in a study of cytomegalovirus exposure and HLA in healthy donors. PCR was performed using 60 Vbeta and 13 Jbeta primers. Sequenced by immunoSEQ multiplex PCR; TCRdb stores in-frame clones only, minus some. The table lists about 87,000 clones, 7.5% to 8.5% of them singletons, with approximately 2.4% in the top ten. Sequenced sample: PBMCs. These receptor sequences come from a man over 45 in good health and CMV-seronegative.

This chain links TRBV5-4 with TRBJ2-5; 11 nucleotides line up with TRBD2. V was pared by 1 base and J by 3 bases, with 2 bases of the junction left unmatched. CDR1 and CDR2 from the germline V gene are SGHNT and YYREEE (reference sequence). The CDR3 has 15 amino acids. CDR3 protein: CASSLSSGGEETQYF. The CDR3 DNA is TGTGCCAGCAGCTTGAGTAGCGGGGGGGAAGAGACCCAGTACTTC.

This rearrangement joins TRBV4-3 to TRBJ2-1; D not certain. Trimming removed 0 bases at V and 1 base at J, with 10 bases between. The germline V gene has CDR1 LGHNA and CDR2 YSLEER. There are 16 residues in the CDR3. The CDR3 region is CASSQDLRESYNEQFF. In nucleotides, the CDR3 is TGCGCCAGCAGCCAAGATTTACGAGAATCCTACAATGAGCAGTTCTTC.

In this sample, this clone turned up a few times. The chain employs TRBV7-3 and TRBJ2-2; TRBD1 aligns across 8 bases. From germline, CDR1 is SGHTA and CDR2 FQGTGA. Trimming removed 4 bases from V and 0 bases from J; junction bases left unmatched: 1. There are 15 residues in the CDR3. The CDR3 reads CASSSGQANTGELFF. CDR3 DNA sequence: TGTGCCAGCAGCTCGGGACAGGCGAACACCGGGGAGCTGTTTTTT.

V usage is TRBV9 and J usage is TRBJ2-1; 11 nucleotides line up with TRBD2. CDR3 size: 16 residues. V trimming: 4 bases; J trimming: 3 bases; junction bases outside the gene matches: 6. The germline V gene has CDR1 SGDLS and CDR2 YYNGEE. CDR3 sequence reads: CASSLTLAGGYNEQFF. CDR3 in DNA: TGTGCCAGCAGCCTTACGCTAGCGGGAGGCTACAATGAGCAGTTCTTC.

The chain joins TRBV4-2 to TRBJ1-5; TRBD1 is a possible D gene (6 bases). Deletions cut 0 bases from V and 4 bases from J, with 7 bases between. This CDR3 contains 14 residues. Germline V gene data show CDR1 as LGHNA and CDR2 as YNFKEQ. As DNA, the CDR3 is TGTGCCAGCAGCCAAGACAGGGGTAATCAGCCCCAGCATTTT. Translating gives CASSQDRGNQPQHF.

This clone was found a few times. This chain connects TRBV7-3 to TRBJ2-3; 9 bases agree with TRBD2. Germline V gene data show CDR1 as SGHTA and CDR2 as FQGTGA. The V gene end was trimmed by 3 bases and the J gene end by 6 bases; junction bases not matched to a gene: 7. The CDR3 extends over 15 amino acids. CDR3 loop: CASSLGLASGDTQYF. Here the CDR3 DNA reads TGTGCCAGCAGCTTGGGACTAGCTTCCGGGGATACGCAGTATTTT.

This clone was recorded a few times. The gene calls are TRBV7-9 and TRBJ2-2; D uncertain. Germline CDR1 is SEHNR and CDR2 is FQNEAQ (reference sequence). The CDR3 has 12 amino acids. V shed 2 bases and J shed 9 bases, with 7 bases lying between them. The CDR3 here is CASSLTARELFF. In DNA, the CDR3 is TGTGCCAGCAGCTTAACAGCTCGGGAGCTGTTTTTT.

This chain links TRBV27 with TRBJ2-3, with 9 positions matching TRBD1. The CDR3 loop spans 17 amino acids. CDR1 and CDR2 from the germline V gene are MNHEY and SMNVEV (reference sequence). The V segment lost 6 bases and the J segment 1 base; nucleotides outside the gene matches: 11. CDR3 loop: CASSLEWTGVRTDTQYF. The CDR3 bases are TGTGCCAGCAGCCTCGAATGGACAGGGGTCCGCACAGATACGCAGTATTTT.

This clone was detected only a few times. V and J are TRBV5-8 and TRBJ2-4; possibly TRBD2 for D (5 bases). Trimming removed 0 bases at V and 5 bases at J, with 9 bases between. The CDR3 loop spans 14 amino acids. Germline V gives CDR1 SGHTS, CDR2 YDEGEE. The CDR3 is CASSLGGRENIQYF. CDR3 bases: TGTGCCAGCAGCTTGGGAGGGCGGGAAAACATTCAGTACTTC.

This clone was observed a handful of times. V gene TRBV18 combines with J gene TRBJ2-2, with unresolved D. CDR1 and CDR2 (germline): KGHSH, LQKENI. The CDR3 extends over 12 amino acids. V lost 2 bases and J lost 6, with 4 bases in between. CDR3 region: CASSPYSGELFF. The DNA for the CDR3 is TGTGCCAGCTCACCATACTCCGGGGAGCTGTTTTTT.

This clone was seen a few times. The genes are TRBV28 and TRBJ2-7; 12 nucleotides line up with TRBD1. Germline V gene sequence: CDR1 MDHEN, CDR2 SYDVKM. Germline trimming cut 7 bases from V and 7 bases from J; bases unmatched to any gene: 8. The CDR3 length is 14 residues. The CDR3 nucleotides read TGTGCCAGCAATACGGGACAGGGGGCTAGTGAGCAGTACTTC. Amino acid sequence: CASNTGQGASEQYF. Full variable domain (rest looked up from reference TRBV28 and TRBJ2-7): DVKVTQSSRYLVKRTGEKVFLECVQDMDHENMFWYRQDPGLGLRLIYFSYDVKMKEKGDIPEGYSVSREKKERFSLILESASTNQTSMYLCASNTGQGASEQYFGPGTRLTVT.

V gene TRBV9 combines with J gene TRBJ2-5, with D unclear. V gave up 3 bases and J gave up 5 bases, with 11 bases separating them. The CDR3 sequence is 13 residues long. The germline gives CDR1 SGDLS, CDR2 YYNGEE. The CDR3 DNA is TGTGCCAGCAGCGGTCTGCCTGGCGAGACCCAGTACTTC. Translation gives CASSGLPGETQYF.

V gene TRBV7-2 combines with J gene TRBJ2-1; weak D call: TRBD2 (6 bases). The CDR3 runs to 16 residues. V lost 0 bases, J lost 6 bases, and 15 bases lay in between. Germline assignment: CDR1 SGHTA and CDR2 FQGNSA. The DNA for the CDR3 is TGTGCCAGCAGCTTAGCTATGAGGGAGGCCCCCAATGAGCAGTTCTTC. This translates into CASSLAMREAPNEQFF.

This chain links TRBV7-9 with TRBJ2-5, with D possibly TRBD1 on 7 matching bases. CDR3 length: 18 amino acids. The V end lost 2 bases, the J end lost 5 bases, and 24 bases lay between the germline ends. Germline CDR1 SEHNR, CDR2 FQNEAQ (reference sequence). In nucleotides, the CDR3 is TGTGCCAGCAGCTTACTGTCAGGAGGGGGCCGACACTCCGAGACCCAGTACTTC. This encodes CASSLLSGGGRHSETQYF.

In its sample, this clone was seen a few times. The rearrangement links TRBV4-1 to TRBJ2-7, with TRBD1 as a possible D gene (6 bases). CDR3 size: 14 residues. Germline lookup yields CDR1 MGHRA and CDR2 YSYEKL. The germline V and J ends were trimmed by 0 bases and 4 bases, with 10 bases remaining between them. This CDR3 is CASSQDQGQYEQYF. In DNA, the CDR3 is TGCGCCAGCAGCCAAGATCAGGGGCAGTACGAGCAGTACTTC.

The gene calls are TRBV5-1 and TRBJ2-1; no definite D call. Trimming cost V 3 bases and J 0 bases, with 10 bases left between them. The germline V gene has CDR1 SGHRS and CDR2 YFSETQ. The length of the CDR3 is 15 residues. CDR3 in amino acids: CASSSLRSSYNEQFF. CDR3 nucleotide sequence: TGCGCCAGCAGCTCTCTTCGGAGCTCCTACAATGAGCAGTTCTTC.

Concerning this clone itself: The junction does not match germline at one end; this may be a read error. The same CDR3 can be traced to other DNA sequences in this sample. The rearrangement links TRBV27 to TRBJ1-2, with TRBD1 matching 7 bases. CDR1 is MNHEY, CDR2 SMNVEV, per germline (reference sequence). The CDR3 covers 12 residues. The chain's CDR3 is CASSHAGGGYTF. The CDR3 coding sequence is TGCGCCAGCAGTCACGCAGGGGGTGGCTACACCTTC.

This clone was recorded a few times. The chain links TRBV7-2 to TRBJ2-5, with 8 bases matching TRBD1. Germline CDR1 reads SGHTA; CDR2 reads FQGNSA. The CDR3 is 15 residues long. Trimming cost V 6 bases and J 4 bases; bases outside gene matches: 10. CDR3: CASSQHQGAGETQYF. The CDR3 nucleotides read TGTGCCAGCAGTCAACACCAGGGGGCGGGAGAGACCCAGTACTTC.

The J gene is TRBJ1-4, the V gene TRBV11-2; D not resolved. The V gene lost 2 bases and the J gene lost 7 bases, with 5 bases spanning the gap. The CDR3 contains 12 residues. Germline values: CDR1 SGHAT, CDR2 FQNNGV. The chain's CDR3 is CASSLLAEKLFF. CDR3 sequence (DNA): TGTGCCAGCAGCTTATTGGCTGAAAAACTGTTTTTT.

The chain is built from TRBV5-6 and TRBJ2-5, with TRBD1 identical over 8 bases. J gave up 2 bases and V 5 bases, and 5 bases lay outside the gene matches. Germline CDR1 reads SGHDT; CDR2 reads YYEEEE. The CDR3 is made up of 14 amino acids. The CDR3 loop reads CASSLTGEQETQYF. CDR3 bases: TGTGCCAGCAGTTTGACAGGGGAACAAGAGACCCAGTACTTC.

The chain employs TRBV18 and TRBJ2-7, with 7 bases that match TRBD2. Germline CDR1 KGHSH, CDR2 LQKENI. V lost 8 bases to trimming and J lost 4 bases; unmatched junction nucleotides: 5. The CDR3 loop spans 12 amino acids. In nucleotides, the CDR3 is TGTGCCAGCCATGAGGGAGGGTACGAGCAGTACTTC. Protein: CASHEGGYEQYF.

This clone was counted between two and nine times. The chain uses TRBV11-2 and TRBJ1-4, with TRBD1 matching over 7 bases. Trimming removed 1 base from V and 7 bases from J; junction bases left unmatched: 12. Germline CDR1 SGHAT, CDR2 FQNNGV. The CDR3 loop spans 17 amino acids. CDR3 coding DNA: TGTGCCAGCAGCTTAGTAGGATGGACAGGCGCGGCTGAAAAACTGTTTTTT. Translation: CASSLVGWTGAAEKLFF.

Only a few counts were recorded for this clone. The rearrangement links TRBV30 to TRBJ2-1; TRBD1 might be the D (6 bases). This CDR3 is built from 14 residues. V was shortened by 1 base and J by 2 bases, with 9 bases between the two germline ends. CDR1 is GTSNPN, CDR2 SVGIG, per germline (reference sequence). This CDR3 reads CAWSGKGAYNEQFF. The CDR3 coding sequence is TGTGCCTGGAGTGGAAAGGGGGCCTACAATGAGCAGTTCTTC.

This clone was counted between two and nine times. Relative to the germline gene, one junction end is altered; a read error may explain this. The chain joins TRBV6-5 to TRBJ1-2; 7 nucleotides align to TRBD1. The length of the CDR3 is 15 residues. CDR1 is MNHEY, CDR2 SVGAGI, per germline. CDR3 loop: CASGYTTGSSYGYTF. CDR3 bases: TGTGCCAGCGGTTACACGACAGGGAGTAGCTATGGCTACACCTTC.

The rearrangement links TRBV18 to TRBJ2-7; 8 positions match TRBD1. Germline CDR1 KGHSH, CDR2 LQKENI. This CDR3 is built from 15 residues. Trimming took 4 bases from V and 1 from J; bases not matched to a gene: 6. The CDR3 sequence is CASSQPGQASYEQYF. The CDR3 bases are TGTGCCAGCTCACAACCGGGACAGGCTTCCTACGAGCAGTACTTC.

About this clone: The junction departs from germline at one end; a sequencing error may be responsible. The gene calls are TRBV7-7 and TRBJ2-3, with no clear D. The germline V gene has CDR1 SSHAT and CDR2 FNYEAQ (reference sequence). The CDR3 totals 13 residues. The CDR3, as DNA: TGTGCTAGCAGCTTAGAAATGAGAGATACGCAGTATTTT. This sequence encodes CASSLEMRDTQYF.

Of note for this clone: This CDR3 is missing its conserved last phenylalanine or tryptophan, likely due to a read error. No DNA is shown, since the ends of the CDR3 on it are uncertain; the CDR3 is the one TCRdb lists. The V and J genes are TRBV30 and TRBJ1-5; TRBD1, the table's D call, lacks a check against the DNA. Termini included, the CDR3 measures 13 amino acids. The V gene's germline CDR1 is GTSNPN and CDR2 SVGIG (reference sequence). This CDR3 reads CAWSVQGGQPKHL.

The chain recombines TRBV19 with TRBJ2-1; 10 bases align to TRBD1. With 4 bases clipped from V and 6 bases from J, the junction kept 3 bases outside the gene matches. Germline CDR1 LNHDA, CDR2 SQIVND (reference sequence). The CDR3 has 14 residues. CDR3 region: CASSTRQGANEQFF. For the CDR3, the DNA is TGTGCCAGTAGTACCCGACAGGGGGCCAATGAGCAGTTCTTC. Full variable domain (rest looked up from reference TRBV19 and TRBJ2-1): DGGITQSPKYLFRKEGQNVTLSCEQNLNHDAMYWYRQDPGQGLRLIYYSQIVNDFQKGDIAEGYSVSREKKESFPLTVTSAQKNPTAFYLCASSTRQGANEQFFGPGTRLTVL.

The chain employs TRBV25-1 and TRBJ2-5, with TRBD1 matching over 11 bases. The trim removed 2 bases at V and 7 bases at J, leaving 6 bases unmatched. The CDR3 length is 15 residues. CDR1 MGHDK and CDR2 SYGVNS come from the germline V gene. The CDR3 coding sequence is TGTGCCAGCAGTGAACAGGACAGGGGGCTAGGGACCCAGTACTTC. This codes for CASSEQDRGLGTQYF.

This clone occurred a few times. The V call is TRBV6-5, the J call TRBJ1-2; the D gene is possibly TRBD1 (5 bases). The CDR3 has 13 amino acids. Trimming pared 2 bases from V and 4 bases from J, leaving 8 bases between. Germline V gene data show CDR1 as MNHEY and CDR2 as SVGAGI. CDR3 sequence (DNA): TGTGCCAGCAGTTACGGGGGGGGCTATGGCTACACCTTC. Protein sequence: CASSYGGGYGYTF.

This clone occurred a few times. V gene TRBV28 combines with J gene TRBJ1-2; 7 bases line up with TRBD1. Germline loops: CDR1 MDHEN, CDR2 SYDVKM. V lost 10 bases to trimming and J lost 5 bases; unmatched junction nucleotides: 10. This CDR3 has 13 amino acids. This chain's CDR3 is CAIIGQARYGYTF. For the CDR3, the DNA is TGTGCCATCATCGGACAGGCAAGATATGGCTACACCTTC.